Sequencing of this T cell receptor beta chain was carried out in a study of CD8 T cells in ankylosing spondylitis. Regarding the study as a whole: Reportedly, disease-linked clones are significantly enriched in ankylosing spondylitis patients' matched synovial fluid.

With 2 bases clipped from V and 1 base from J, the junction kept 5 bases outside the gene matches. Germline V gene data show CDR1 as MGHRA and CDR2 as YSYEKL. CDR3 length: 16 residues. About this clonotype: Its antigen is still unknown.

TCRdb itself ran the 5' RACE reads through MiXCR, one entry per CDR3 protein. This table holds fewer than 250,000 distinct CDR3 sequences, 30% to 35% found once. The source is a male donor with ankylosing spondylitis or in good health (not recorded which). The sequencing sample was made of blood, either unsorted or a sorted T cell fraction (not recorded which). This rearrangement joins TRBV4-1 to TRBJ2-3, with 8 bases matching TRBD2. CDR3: CASSQTTSARTDTQYF. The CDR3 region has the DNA TGCGCCAGCAGCCAAACGACTAGCGCCCGCACAGATACGCAGTATTTT.